One sample yielded the 28 T cell receptor beta chains listed below, sequenced in a study of OX40 agonist ivuxolimab in advanced cancers. Repertoires were generated with immunoSEQ multiplex PCR, while TCRdb's copy carries only in-frame clones and drops some. The table records fewer than 25,000 clones, 65% to 90% of them present only once. The sample was CD4+ or CD8+ T cells sorted from blood, taken in a trial of the OX40 agonist ivuxolimab. The source is an adult with an advanced solid tumor such as melanoma, head and neck, liver or kidney cancer.

The CDR3 sequence: CASSWGGSSYNEQFF. The CDR3, as DNA: TGTGCCAGCAGTTGGGGGGGGTCCTCCTACAATGAGCAGTTCTTC. The rearrangement joins TRBV27 to TRBJ2-1, with TRBD2 matching 7 bases. Germline assignment: CDR1 MNHEY and CDR2 SMNVEV (reference sequence). After removal of 4 bases from V and 0 bases from J, the junction contained 3 bases not matched to a gene. This CDR3 contains 15 residues.

This clone was seen only a few times. V is TRBV4-1 and J is TRBJ2-7, with 11 positions matching TRBD1. CDR1 is MGHRA and CDR2 is YSYEKL in the germline V gene. V dropped 0 bases and J dropped 4; count of bases not matched to a gene: 11. The CDR3 is 18 amino acids. CDR3 nucleotides: TGCGCCAGCAGCCAAGATCCCGCGCCGGGACAGGGGGATTACGAGCAGTACTTC. Protein sequence: CASSQDPAPGQGDYEQYF.

The V call is TRBV28, the J call TRBJ2-5; 9 nucleotides align to TRBD2. The CDR3 has 15 residues. Germline CDR1 MDHEN, CDR2 SYDVKM. Losses at the gene ends were 7 bases for V and 1 base for J; bases not matched to a gene: 7. CDR3 region: CASTPEAGGQETQYF. The CDR3 bases are TGTGCCAGCACCCCAGAAGCGGGGGGCCAAGAGACCCAGTACTTC.

V and J are TRBV27 and TRBJ1-1; D uncertain. The CDR3 runs 10 residues. The germline V gene has CDR1 MNHEY and CDR2 SMNVEV (reference sequence). The ends were cut back, 8 bases at V and 6 bases at J, with 7 bases in the middle. Here the CDR3 DNA reads TGTGCCAGCGGGTACCCTGAAGCTTTCTTT. Its protein is CASGYPEAFF.

V usage is TRBV5-6 and J usage is TRBJ1-1; D gene ambiguous. The germline V and J ends were trimmed by 0 bases and 0 bases, with 9 bases remaining between them. Per germline, CDR1 SGHDT and CDR2 YYEEEE. The CDR3 is 15 residues long. The CDR3 DNA sequence: TGTGCCAGCAGCTTGGAAAGGGCCATGAACACTGAAGCTTTCTTT. Protein sequence: CASSLERAMNTEAFF.

The CDR3, as DNA: TGCGCCAGCAGCCAAGATCGCCCCCGGACAGGGATATACAATGAGCAGTTCTTC. Protein product: CASSQDRPRTGIYNEQFF. The chain employs TRBV4-1 and TRBJ2-1; 8 bases agree with TRBD1. Germline lookup yields CDR1 MGHRA and CDR2 YSYEKL. The junction had 11 bases not matched to a gene; V was cut back by 0 bases and J by 4 bases. The CDR3 has 18 amino acids.

This rearrangement joins TRBV7-9 to TRBJ2-5; 10 bases align to TRBD2. Germline trimming cut 5 bases from V and 7 bases from J; bases unmatched to any gene: 16. The CDR3 has 17 residues. Germline V gene lookup returns CDR1 SEHNR and CDR2 FQNEAQ (reference sequence). CDR3 sequence reads: CASSPSYLAGGERTQYF. DNA for the CDR3: TGTGCCAGCAGCCCCTCCTATTTAGCGGGGGGTGAAAGGACCCAGTACTTC.

This chain links TRBV5-6 with TRBJ2-1; D may be TRBD1 (7 bases). Looked up from germline, CDR1 is SGHDT and CDR2 is YYEEEE. The V end was cut by 6 bases, the J end by 2 bases, with 15 bases between. The CDR3 consists of 15 residues. CDR3: CASNPRRGPYNEQFF. The CDR3 nucleotides are TGTGCCAGCAACCCGCGGAGGGGGCCCTACAATGAGCAGTTCTTC.

The CDR3 region is CASSQGGIQETQYF. As DNA, the CDR3 is TGCGCCAGCAGCCAAGGCGGGATCCAAGAGACCCAGTACTTC. This chain links TRBV4-1 with TRBJ2-5, with a possible D match to TRBD2 (6 bases). The V gene's germline CDR1 is MGHRA and CDR2 YSYEKL. Trimming took off 1 base at V and 1 base at J, with 7 bases between the two ends. This CDR3 comprises 14 residues.

The V call is TRBV19, the J call TRBJ2-7; possibly TRBD1 or TRBD2 for D (5 bases each). Germline values: CDR1 LNHDA, CDR2 SQIVND (reference sequence). Trimming cost V 3 bases and J 3 bases, with 12 bases left between them. CDR3 size: 14 residues. The CDR3 DNA reads as TGTGCCAGTAGTATGGCTGGGGCGGGCTACGAGCAGTACTTC. This translates into CASSMAGAGYEQYF.

The genes are TRBV7-8 and TRBJ1-6, with TRBD1 as a possible D gene (5 bases). Germline V CDR1 and CDR2: SGHVS, FQNEAQ. The CDR3 is made up of 18 amino acids. V shed 5 bases and J shed 0 bases, with 17 bases lying between them. This CDR3 reads CASSNPKQESSYNSPLHF. The CDR3 region has the DNA TGTGCCAGCAGCAACCCGAAACAGGAGAGCTCCTATAATTCACCCCTCCACTTT.

This rearrangement joins TRBV19 to TRBJ2-7; 8 bases line up with TRBD2. The CDR3 consists of 13 residues. CDR1 and CDR2 (germline): LNHDA, SQIVND (reference sequence). Trimming removed 5 bases from V and 6 bases from J; junction bases left unmatched: 6. CDR3 in amino acids: CASSHGGAAEQYF. In nucleotides, the CDR3 is TGTGCCAGTAGTCACGGGGGGGCCGCCGAGCAGTACTTC.

This clone was counted only a few times. The gene calls are TRBV6-1 and TRBJ2-5; 7 positions match TRBD2. J lost 1 base, V lost 0 bases, and 2 bases had no gene match. Germline CDR1 is MNHNS and CDR2 is SASEGT. CDR3 length: 15 amino acids. For the CDR3, the DNA is TGTGCCAGCAGTGAAGCGGGAGGGTCCCAAGAGACCCAGTACTTC. It codes for CASSEAGGSQETQYF.

The rearrangement joins TRBV5-6 to TRBJ2-7; no clear D gene. The CDR3 consists of 16 residues. V was clipped by 7 bases and J by 2 bases, with 22 bases between them. Per the germline V gene, CDR1 is SGHDT and CDR2 is YYEEEE. CDR3 sequence: CASSYPPGPKAYEQYF. The CDR3 DNA sequence: TGTGCCAGCTCTTACCCCCCCGGACCTAAAGCCTACGAGCAGTACTTC. Full variable domain (outside the CDR3, taken from reference TRBV5-6 and TRBJ2-7): DAGVTQSPTHLIKTRGQQVTLRCSPKSGHDTVSWYQQALGQGPQFIFQYYEEEERQRGNFPDRFSGHQFPNYSSELNVNALLLGDSALYLCASSYPPGPKAYEQYFGPGTRLTVT.

The CDR3 coding sequence is TGTGCCAGCTCACGCGACAGGGGACCCTACGAGCAGTACTTC. Its protein is CASSRDRGPYEQYF. This chain connects TRBV18 to TRBJ2-7; 8 positions agree with TRBD1. CDR1 is KGHSH, CDR2 LQKENI, per germline. CDR3 size: 14 residues. The V segment lost 4 bases and the J segment 2 bases; nucleotides outside the gene matches: 4.

V and J are TRBV10-3 and TRBJ2-7, with a weak D call TRBD1 (5 bases). Between the trimmed V and J ends, which lost 3 bases and 0 bases, there was a span of 9 bases. CDR1 is ENHRY, CDR2 SYGVKD, per germline. The CDR3 sequence is 14 residues long. CDR3: CAISEGQGSYEQYF. DNA of the CDR3: TGTGCCATCAGTGAAGGGCAGGGCTCCTACGAGCAGTACTTC.

The chain links TRBV19 to TRBJ2-7; possibly TRBD1 for D (5 bases). There are 13 residues in the CDR3. Trimming shortened V by 3 bases and J by 4 bases, and 10 bases separated the two germline ends. CDR1 LNHDA and CDR2 SQIVND come from the germline V gene (reference sequence). The CDR3 DNA is TGTGCCAGTAGTATTGGGGCTGGGTACGAGCAGTACTTC. It translates to CASSIGAGYEQYF.

The genes are TRBV19 and TRBJ1-4; D may be TRBD1 (6 bases). The V gene lost 6 bases and the J gene lost 9 bases, with 14 bases spanning the gap. Germline CDR1 and CDR2: LNHDA and SQIVND (reference sequence). CDR3 length: 13 amino acids. DNA of the CDR3: TGTGCCAGTAGCCCTCAGGGGAACCAAAAACTGTTTTTT. It codes for CASSPQGNQKLFF.

Turning to this clone: A far bigger clonotype differs at one base, so this is likely a read error. The rearrangement links TRBV5-6 to TRBJ1-4; no definite D call. Trimming removed 0 bases at V and 8 bases at J, with 8 bases between. The CDR3 is 13 amino acids. Germline assignment: CDR1 SGHDT and CDR2 YYEEEE. The CDR3 protein is CASSLVGAEKLFF. In nucleotides, the CDR3 is TGTGCCAGCAGCTTGGTTGGCGCCGAAAAACTGTTTTTT.

The rearrangement uses TRBV27 and TRBJ2-7; 10 nucleotides agree with TRBD2. This CDR3 is built from 13 residues. J gave up 4 bases and V 4 bases, and 1 base lay outside the gene matches. The germline gives CDR1 MNHEY, CDR2 SMNVEV (reference sequence). The CDR3, as DNA: TGTGCCAGCAGTTGGACTAGCGGTTACGAGCAGTACTTC. Translation: CASSWTSGYEQYF.

The chain uses TRBV9 and TRBJ2-3; D not resolved. Trimming took 1 base from V and 2 from J, leaving 11 bases between them. Germline V gene data show CDR1 as SGDLS and CDR2 as YYNGEE. The length of the CDR3 is 15 residues. The CDR3 region has the DNA TGTGCCAGCAGCGTAACGAGTGGGATCACAGATACGCAGTATTTT. Protein product: CASSVTSGITDTQYF.

The chain combines TRBV28 with TRBJ2-1; 7 nucleotides align to TRBD2. Germline V gene sequence: CDR1 MDHEN, CDR2 SYDVKM. V shed 10 bases and J 4 bases; nucleotides not matched to a gene: 7. The CDR3 sequence is 13 residues long. The chain's CDR3 is CAILGGGYNEQFF. In nucleotides, the CDR3 is TGTGCCATCCTTGGGGGGGGATACAATGAGCAGTTCTTC.

The V and J genes are TRBV5-4 and TRBJ2-1; D may be TRBD1 (5 bases). Germline CDR1 SGHNT, CDR2 YYREEE (reference sequence). This CDR3 has 14 amino acids. V was pared by 0 bases and J by 8 bases, with 12 bases between. CDR3 sequence: CASSLAGREYEQFF. In DNA form, the CDR3 reads TGTGCCAGCAGCTTGGCCGGCAGGGAATATGAGCAGTTCTTC.

This chain links TRBV27 with TRBJ2-1, with D possibly being TRBD2 (6 bases). Germline V gene sequence: CDR1 MNHEY, CDR2 SMNVEV (reference sequence). V gave up 6 bases and J gave up 2 bases, with 11 bases separating them. This CDR3 is 14 amino acids long. The CDR3 loop is CASSGTSPYNEQFF. CDR3 nucleotides: TGTGCCAGCAGCGGGACTTCCCCCTACAATGAGCAGTTCTTC.

The chain uses TRBV13 and TRBJ2-1, with 12 nucleotides matching TRBD2. The CDR3 runs 15 residues. In germline, CDR1 is PRHDT, CDR2 FYEKMQ (reference sequence). V gave up 5 bases and J gave up 7 bases; unmatched junction bases: 6. This CDR3 is CASSVGLAGWNEQFF. CDR3 coding DNA: TGTGCCAGCAGCGTCGGACTAGCGGGATGGAATGAGCAGTTCTTC.

This sequence joins TRBV12-5 and TRBJ1-1; TRBD1 matches 8 bases. CDR1 LGHNT and CDR2 FRNRAP come from the germline V gene. V lost 0 bases, J lost 0 bases, and 9 bases stayed unmatched. The CDR3 is 18 amino acids. The CDR3 DNA reads TGTGCTAGTGGTTTGGTCCTCGACAGGGGACCTTTGAACACTGAAGCTTTCTTT. Translated, it gives CASGLVLDRGPLNTEAFF.

V gene TRBV19 combines with J gene TRBJ2-7, with TRBD2 matching 8 bases. This CDR3 is built from 15 residues. J was trimmed by 3 bases and V by 1 base; bases with no gene match: 5. The germline V gene has CDR1 LNHDA and CDR2 SQIVND (reference sequence). The CDR3 sequence: CASSIALLAGYEQYF. The CDR3 DNA is TGTGCCAGTAGTATAGCCCTCCTAGCGGGCTACGAGCAGTACTTC.

The V gene is TRBV6-5, the J gene TRBJ2-1; D uncertain. V gave up 4 bases and J gave up 7 bases, with 14 bases separating them. The CDR3 extends over 14 amino acids. The germline V gene has CDR1 MNHEY and CDR2 SVGAGI. The CDR3 region is CASSSPGPQNEQFF. Written as DNA, the CDR3 is TGTGCCAGCAGTTCGCCCGGGCCGCAGAATGAGCAGTTCTTC.